Given below is one T cell receptor (beta chain) in context. Other DNA sequences within the sample encode an identical CDR3. These data originate in a study of blood T cell repertoires in COVID-19. A COVID-19 case had been met by exposed participants during the 2 weeks before study entry. TCRdb's copy holds only in-frame clones and misses some; the assay was immunoSEQ multiplex PCR. The table lists 210,000 or so clones, about four fifths of them singletons, with about 4.8% in the top ten. The ends were cut back, 4 bases at V and 1 base at J, with 7 bases in the middle. This CDR3 is built from 12 residues. Looked up from germline, CDR1 is SQVTM and CDR2 is ANQGSEA.

The sample consisted of PBMCs or T cells enriched from blood (not recorded which). V is TRBV29-1 and J is TRBJ1-1; D is uncertain. The receptor's source is a woman aged 50 to 60 who had been exposed to COVID-19. The DNA of the CDR3 is TGCAGCGTTGGTACAGCGAACACTGAAGCTTTCTTT. Translation gives CSVGTANTEAFF.